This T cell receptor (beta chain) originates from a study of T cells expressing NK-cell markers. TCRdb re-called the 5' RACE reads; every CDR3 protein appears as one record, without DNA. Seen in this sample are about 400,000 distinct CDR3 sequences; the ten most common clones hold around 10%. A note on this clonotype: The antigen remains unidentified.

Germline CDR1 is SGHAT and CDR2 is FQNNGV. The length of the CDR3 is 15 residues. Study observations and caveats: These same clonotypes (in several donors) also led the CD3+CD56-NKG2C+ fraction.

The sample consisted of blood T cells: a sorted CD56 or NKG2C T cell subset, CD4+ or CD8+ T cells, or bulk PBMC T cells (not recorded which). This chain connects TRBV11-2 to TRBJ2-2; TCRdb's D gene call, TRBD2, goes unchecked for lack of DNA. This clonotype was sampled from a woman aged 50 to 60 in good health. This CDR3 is CASSSNAKNTGELFF. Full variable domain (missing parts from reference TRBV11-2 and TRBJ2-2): EAGVAQSPRYKIIEKRQSVAFWCNPISGHATLYWYQQILGQGPKLLIQFQNNGVVDDSQLPKDRFSAERLKGVDSTLKIQPAKLEDSAVYLCASSSNAKNTGELFFGEGSRLTVL.